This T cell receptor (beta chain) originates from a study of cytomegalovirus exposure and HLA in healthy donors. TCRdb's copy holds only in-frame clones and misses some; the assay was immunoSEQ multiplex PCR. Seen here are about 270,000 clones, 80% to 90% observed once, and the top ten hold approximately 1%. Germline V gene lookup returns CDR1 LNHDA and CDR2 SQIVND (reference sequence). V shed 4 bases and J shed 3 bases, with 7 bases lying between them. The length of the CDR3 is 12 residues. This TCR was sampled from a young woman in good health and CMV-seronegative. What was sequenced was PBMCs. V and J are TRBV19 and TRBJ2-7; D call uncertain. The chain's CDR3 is CASSTGFYEQYF. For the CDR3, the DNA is TGTGCCAGTAGTACAGGTTTCTACGAGCAGTACTTC.